This T cell receptor beta chain was retrieved from a study of cytomegalovirus exposure and HLA in healthy donors. Germline lookup yields CDR1 MNHEY and CDR2 SVGAGI. Trimming took off 8 bases at V and 5 bases at J, with 18 bases between the two ends. The CDR3 length is 14 residues. With 60 Vbeta and 13 Jbeta primers, the PCR was carried out. Here immunoSEQ multiplex PCR was the method, and the copy in TCRdb shows in-frame clones only, minus some. The sample carries fewer than 250,000 clones, around four fifths recorded once. The sample comprised PBMCs. The source is a man between 35 and 55 years old in good health and CMV-seropositive. This chain uses TRBV6-5 with TRBJ2-5, with D hard to call. For the CDR3, the DNA is TGTGCCAGCGGGTCCGACTCGGCGGCTGAGACCCAGTACTTC. Protein product: CASGSDSAAETQYF.